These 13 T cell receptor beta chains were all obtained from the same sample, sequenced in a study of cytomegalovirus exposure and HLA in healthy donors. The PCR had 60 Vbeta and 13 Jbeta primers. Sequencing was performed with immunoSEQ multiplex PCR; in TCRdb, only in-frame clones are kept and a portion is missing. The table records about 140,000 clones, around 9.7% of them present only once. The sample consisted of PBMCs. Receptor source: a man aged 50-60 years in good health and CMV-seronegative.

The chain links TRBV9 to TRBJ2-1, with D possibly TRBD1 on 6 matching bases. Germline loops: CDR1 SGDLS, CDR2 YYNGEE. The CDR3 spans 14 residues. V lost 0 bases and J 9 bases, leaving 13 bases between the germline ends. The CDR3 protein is CASSVGPQGTEQFF. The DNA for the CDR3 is TGTGCCAGCAGCGTAGGCCCTCAGGGGACTGAGCAGTTCTTC.

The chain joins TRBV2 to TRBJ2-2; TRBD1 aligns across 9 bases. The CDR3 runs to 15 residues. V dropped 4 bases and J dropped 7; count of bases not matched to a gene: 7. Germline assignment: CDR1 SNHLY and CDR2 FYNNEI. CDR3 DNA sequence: TGTGCCAGCAGTGTCGGACAGGGGTTTCTCGGGGAGCTGTTTTTT. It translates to CASSVGQGFLGELFF.

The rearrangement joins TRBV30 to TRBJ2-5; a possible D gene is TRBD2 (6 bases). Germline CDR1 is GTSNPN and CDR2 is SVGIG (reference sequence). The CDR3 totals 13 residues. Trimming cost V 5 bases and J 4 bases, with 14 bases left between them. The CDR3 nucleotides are TGTGCCTGGCTGGCGGAGGGTGGAGAGACCCAGTACTTC. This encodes CAWLAEGGETQYF.

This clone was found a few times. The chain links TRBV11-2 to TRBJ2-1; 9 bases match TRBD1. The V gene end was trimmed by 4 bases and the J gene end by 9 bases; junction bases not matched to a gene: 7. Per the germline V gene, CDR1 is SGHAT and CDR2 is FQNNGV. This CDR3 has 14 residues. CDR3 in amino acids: CASSYSGTGIEQFF. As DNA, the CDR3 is TGTGCCAGCAGCTATTCCGGGACAGGGATTGAGCAGTTCTTC.

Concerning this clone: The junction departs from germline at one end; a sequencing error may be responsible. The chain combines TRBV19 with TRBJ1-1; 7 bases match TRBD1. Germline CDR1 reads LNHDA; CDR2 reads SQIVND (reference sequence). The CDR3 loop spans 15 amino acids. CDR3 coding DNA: TGTGCCAGTAGTAACAGGGGCGGGTTGAAGACTGAAGCTTTCTTT. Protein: CASSNRGGLKTEAFF.

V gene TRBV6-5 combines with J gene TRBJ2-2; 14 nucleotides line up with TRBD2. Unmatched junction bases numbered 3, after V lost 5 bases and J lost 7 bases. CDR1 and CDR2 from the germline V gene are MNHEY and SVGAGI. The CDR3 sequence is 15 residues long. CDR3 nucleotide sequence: TGTGCCAGCAGTCCTGGACTAGCGGGAGGCGGGGAGCTGTTTTTT. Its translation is CASSPGLAGGGELFF.

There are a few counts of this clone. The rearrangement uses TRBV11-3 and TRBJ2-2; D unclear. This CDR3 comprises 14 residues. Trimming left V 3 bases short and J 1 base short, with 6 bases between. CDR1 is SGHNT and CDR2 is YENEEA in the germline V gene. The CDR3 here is CASSFGGNTGELFF. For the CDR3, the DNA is TGTGCCAGCAGCTTCGGCGGGAACACCGGGGAGCTGTTTTTT.

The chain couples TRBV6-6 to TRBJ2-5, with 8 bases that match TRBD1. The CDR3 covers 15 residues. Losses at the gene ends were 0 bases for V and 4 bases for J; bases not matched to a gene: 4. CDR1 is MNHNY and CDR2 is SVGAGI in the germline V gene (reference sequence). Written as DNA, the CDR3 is TGTGCCAGCAGTTACTCCAGGACAGGGTCAGAGACCCAGTACTTC. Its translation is CASSYSRTGSETQYF.

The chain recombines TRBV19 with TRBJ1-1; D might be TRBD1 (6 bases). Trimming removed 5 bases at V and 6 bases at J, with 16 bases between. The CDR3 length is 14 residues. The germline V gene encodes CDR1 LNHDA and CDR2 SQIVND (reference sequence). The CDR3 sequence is CASSPKTGLAEAFF. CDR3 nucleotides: TGTGCCAGTAGTCCGAAGACAGGACTGGCTGAAGCTTTCTTT.

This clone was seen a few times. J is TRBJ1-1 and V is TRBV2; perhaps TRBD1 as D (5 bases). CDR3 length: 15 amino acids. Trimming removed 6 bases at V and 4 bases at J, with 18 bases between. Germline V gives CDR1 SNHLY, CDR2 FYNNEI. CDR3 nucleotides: TGTGCCAGCAGGCCCTCCCCGGGGGTGGGCACTGAAGCTTTCTTT. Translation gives CASRPSPGVGTEAFF.

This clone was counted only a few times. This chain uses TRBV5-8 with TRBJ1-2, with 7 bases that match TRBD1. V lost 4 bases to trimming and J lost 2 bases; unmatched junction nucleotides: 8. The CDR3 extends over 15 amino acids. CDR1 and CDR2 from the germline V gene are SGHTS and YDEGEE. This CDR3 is CASSRRGTANYGYTF. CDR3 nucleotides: TGTGCCAGCAGCCGACGAGGGACAGCCAACTATGGCTACACCTTC.

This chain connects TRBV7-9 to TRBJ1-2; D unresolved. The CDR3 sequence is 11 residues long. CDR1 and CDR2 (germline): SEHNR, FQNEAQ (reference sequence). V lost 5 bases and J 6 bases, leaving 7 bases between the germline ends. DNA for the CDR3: TGTGCCAGCAGCCCCCCTGATGGCTACACCTTC. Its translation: CASSPPDGYTF.

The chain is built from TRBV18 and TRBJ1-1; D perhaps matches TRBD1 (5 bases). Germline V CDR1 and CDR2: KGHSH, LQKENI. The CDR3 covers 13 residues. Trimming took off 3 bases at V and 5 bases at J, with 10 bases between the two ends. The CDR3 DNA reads TGTGCCAGCTCACCTTCGCAGGGAACTGAAGCTTTCTTT. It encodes CASSPSQGTEAFF.